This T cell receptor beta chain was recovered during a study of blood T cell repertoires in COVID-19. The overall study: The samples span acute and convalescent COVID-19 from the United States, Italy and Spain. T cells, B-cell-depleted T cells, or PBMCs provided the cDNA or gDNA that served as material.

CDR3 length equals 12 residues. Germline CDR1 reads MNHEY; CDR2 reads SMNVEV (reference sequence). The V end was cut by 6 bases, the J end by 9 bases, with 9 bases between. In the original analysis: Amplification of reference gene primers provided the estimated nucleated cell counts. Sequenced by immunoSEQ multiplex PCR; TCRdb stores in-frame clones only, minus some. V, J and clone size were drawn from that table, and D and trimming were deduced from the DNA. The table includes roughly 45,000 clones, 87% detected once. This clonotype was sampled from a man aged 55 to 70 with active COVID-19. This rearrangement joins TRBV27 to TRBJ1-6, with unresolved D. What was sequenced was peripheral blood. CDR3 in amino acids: CASRGGPSPLHF. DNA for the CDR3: TGTGCCAGCAGGGGAGGACCTTCACCCCTCCACTTT.